This is a list of T cell receptor beta chains from one sample in a study of quantifying T cell responses using KT2 cells. TCRdb used MiXCR to reprocess the UMI-ligation and nested PCR reads, holding one entry per CDR3 protein. The sample lists just under 50,000 distinct CDR3 sequences, approximately 10% seen once, with about 10% in the top ten. Material for sequencing was PBMCs spiked with cells of the T cell clone KT2. Receptor source: a human donor. Each CDR3 is given with its conserved first and last residue. The order of the fields is J gene, V gene, clone size, D gene, CDR3 DNA, CDR3 protein. The D gene is left open where the match is weak. Clone size is stated in some rows and not others, as once, few, many or a class when expanded.

TRBJ1-1 | TRBV28 | few | - | TGTGCCAGCAGTTTTAGCAGCGCCACTTTCTTT | CASSFSSATFF
TRBJ1-6 | TRBV9 | few | TRBD1 | TGTGCCAGCAGCGGGGGACAGGGGGAACCGTCACCCCTCCACTTT | CASSGGQGEPSPLHF
TRBJ1-5 | TRBV12-3/TRBV12-4 | many | - | TGTGCCAGCAGTCCCCTGACGGCAGGGGGCAATCAGCCCCAGCATTTT | CASSPLTAGGNQPQHF
TRBJ2-1 | TRBV9 | many | - | TGTGCCAGCAGGGGACTTAACAATGAGCAGTTCTTC | CASRGLNNEQFF
TRBJ2-1 | TRBV7-3 | few | TRBD2 | TGTGCCAGCAGCCGATCGGGACTAGCAGGCTACAATGAGCAGTTCTTC | CASSRSGLAGYNEQFF
TRBJ2-5 | TRBV6-2/TRBV6-3 | - | - | TGTGCCAGCAGTTGGGGAAGCCGGGACGCTCTTGTGGAGACCCAGTACTTC | CASSWGSRDALVETQYF
TRBJ2-1 | TRBV20-1 | - | TRBD2 | TGCAGTGCTTTTGGATTAGCGGGAGTAGCTAATGAGCAGTTCTTC | CSAFGLAGVANEQFF
TRBJ1-2 | TRBV7-9 | many | TRBD1 | TGTGCCAGCAGCTTAGGGACAGGGGACGGCTACACCTTC | CASSLGTGDGYTF
TRBJ1-2 | TRBV12-3/TRBV12-4 | few | - | TGTGCCAGCAGTTCTGCAGGGGTCCTGGGAGACGGCTACACCTTC | CASSSAGVLGDGYTF
TRBJ1-5 | TRBV19 | - | - | TGTGCCAGTAGTGCCAGACGGCATCAGCCCCAGCATTTT | CASSARRHQPQHF
TRBJ2-1 | TRBV2 | few | - | TGTGCCAGCAGGGGAGAATACAATGAGCAGTTCTTC | CASRGEYNEQFF
TRBJ2-7 | TRBV15 | few | - | TGTGCCACCAGCCCCCAGAGGGCCAGCCGAAGAAGGGAGCAGTACTTC | CATSPQRASRRREQYF